The 27 T cell receptor beta chains given below trace back to one sample, sequenced in a study of cytomegalovirus exposure and HLA in healthy donors. PCR was performed using 60 Vbeta and 13 Jbeta primers. Sequencing used immunoSEQ multiplex PCR; TCRdb keeps in-frame clones, though not all of them. The sample includes a few hundred thousand clones, around 90% seen only once; the top ten take 2% to 3%. The sample taken for sequencing was PBMCs. These receptors all stem from a woman aged 18-35 years in good health and CMV-seronegative.

This chain connects TRBV11-2 to TRBJ2-7; 11 bases map to TRBD2. The CDR3 loop spans 16 amino acids. Germline V gene sequence: CDR1 SGHAT, CDR2 FQNNGV. With V trimmed by 4 bases and J by 3 bases, 8 bases remained unmatched. CDR3 DNA sequence: TGTGCCAGCAGCTCCATAGCGGGGGGGCCCGACTACGAGCAGTACTTC. Its protein is CASSSIAGGPDYEQYF.

This chain connects TRBV11-3 to TRBJ2-7; D perhaps matches TRBD1 (5 bases). Germline V gene sequence: CDR1 SGHNT, CDR2 YENEEA. There are 16 residues in the CDR3. Trimming cost V 5 bases and J 2 bases, with 19 bases left between them. The CDR3, as DNA: TGTGCCAGCAGCCTTGGACGTTGGGCAGGGACCTACGAGCAGTACTTC. Its translation is CASSLGRWAGTYEQYF.

J is TRBJ2-3 and V is TRBV7-9; D uncertain. The CDR3 contains 14 residues. The V and J ends lost 2 bases and 6 bases respectively, with 12 bases between them. The germline gives CDR1 SEHNR, CDR2 FQNEAQ (reference sequence). In DNA, the CDR3 is TGTGCCAGCAGCTTAAGCCCCCCCCCGGATACGCAGTATTTT. It yields the protein CASSLSPPPDTQYF.

V is TRBV10-1 and J is TRBJ2-3, with TRBD2 identical over 14 bases. Germline V gives CDR1 WNHNN, CDR2 SYGVQD (reference sequence). Losses at the gene ends were 2 bases for V and 8 bases for J; bases not matched to a gene: 6. CDR3 size: 16 residues. Written as DNA, the CDR3 is TGCGCCAGCAGTGAGAAGACTAGCGGGGGGGGAGGTACGCAGTATTTT. Amino acid sequence: CASSEKTSGGGGTQYF.

The chain couples TRBV11-2 to TRBJ2-5; 10 bases align to TRBD1. The CDR3 length is 15 residues. The ends lost 4 bases at V and 5 bases at J; junction bases unmatched: 7. From germline, CDR1 is SGHAT and CDR2 FQNNGV. CDR3 residues: CASSSRTGGVETQYF. CDR3 DNA sequence: TGTGCCAGCAGCTCGCGGACAGGGGGGGTTGAGACCCAGTACTTC.

The chain couples TRBV18 to TRBJ1-2; D gene unclear. The germline CDR1 and CDR2 sequences are KGHSH and LQKENI. CDR3 length equals 14 residues. Trimming took 0 bases from V and 6 from J, leaving 11 bases between them. CDR3 amino acids: CASSPPNRRHGYTF. The CDR3 bases are TGTGCCAGCTCACCACCGAACAGACGCCATGGCTACACCTTC.

This chain links TRBV5-1 with TRBJ1-3, with 8 bases identical to TRBD1. The ends lost 3 bases at V and 0 bases at J; junction bases unmatched: 5. CDR3 length equals 16 residues. Looked up from germline, CDR1 is SGHRS and CDR2 is YFSETQ. CDR3 nucleotides: TGCGCCAGCAGCTCTAGGACAGGGAGCTCTGGAAACACCATATATTTT. Translated, it gives CASSSRTGSSGNTIYF.

V gene TRBV2 combines with J gene TRBJ1-1; the D gene is possibly TRBD1 (5 bases). V lost 8 bases and J 0 bases, leaving 10 bases between the germline ends. Germline CDR1 reads SNHLY; CDR2 reads FYNNEI. The CDR3 is 13 residues long. CDR3 nucleotide sequence: TGTGCCAGCTGGGTGACAGTGAACACTGAAGCTTTCTTT. It codes for CASWVTVNTEAFF.

V usage is TRBV11-2 and J usage is TRBJ2-4; D unresolved. The CDR3 loop spans 13 amino acids. V was clipped by 4 bases and J by 0 bases, with 4 bases between them. CDR1 SGHAT and CDR2 FQNNGV come from the germline V gene. The CDR3 here is CASSSLAKNIQYF. The CDR3 coding sequence is TGTGCCAGCAGCTCCCTAGCCAAAAACATTCAGTACTTC.

The chain recombines TRBV7-8 with TRBJ2-1, with 15 nucleotides matching TRBD2. CDR1 is SGHVS and CDR2 is FQNEAQ in the germline V gene. This CDR3 is 18 amino acids long. V lost 5 bases and J lost 2; bases outside the gene matches: 7. The CDR3 reads CASSPGLAGGPAYNEQFF. CDR3 in DNA: TGTGCCAGCAGCCCAGGACTAGCGGGGGGGCCCGCCTACAATGAGCAGTTCTTC.

V and J are TRBV13 and TRBJ1-1, with 9 bases identical to TRBD1. The germline V gene encodes CDR1 PRHDT and CDR2 FYEKMQ (reference sequence). The CDR3 runs to 12 residues. The J segment lost 8 bases and the V segment lost 5 bases, leaving 3 bases of the junction unmatched. The CDR3 DNA follows: TGTGCCAGCAGCACGGGACAGGGCGAAGCTTTCTTT. Its translation: CASSTGQGEAFF.

This clone was picked up a small number of times. Other DNA variants within this sample encode the same CDR3. The CDR3 DNA sequence: TGCGCCAGCAGCTTGGACAGGGGGAACACTGAAGCTTTCTTT. It specifies CASSLDRGNTEAFF. J is TRBJ1-1 and V is TRBV5-1; TRBD1 matches at 7 bases. Germline V gene lookup returns CDR1 SGHRS and CDR2 YFSETQ. The CDR3 contains 14 residues. The V gene end was trimmed by 0 bases and the J gene end by 1 base; junction bases not matched to a gene: 0.

The chain joins TRBV5-1 to TRBJ2-3, with D possibly being TRBD1 (5 bases). Germline assignment: CDR1 SGHRS and CDR2 YFSETQ. The CDR3 is made up of 15 amino acids. V was shortened by 1 base and J by 0 bases, with 9 bases between the two germline ends. Written as DNA, the CDR3 is TGCGCCAGCAGCTTGCAGGGATCTAGCACAGATACGCAGTATTTT. This gives the protein CASSLQGSSTDTQYF.

The CDR3 DNA is TGTGCCAGCAGCATCGACCCGACAGATCCAAACTATGGCTACACCTTC. Protein: CASSIDPTDPNYGYTF. The chain combines TRBV9 with TRBJ1-2; perhaps TRBD1 as D (5 bases). Trimming took off 4 bases at V and 2 bases at J, with 18 bases between the two ends. The V gene's germline CDR1 is SGDLS and CDR2 YYNGEE. The CDR3 consists of 16 residues.

The CDR3 here is CAIKGQGVAEAFF. CDR3 nucleotide sequence: TGTGCCATCAAGGGACAGGGAGTCGCTGAAGCTTTCTTT. The J gene is TRBJ1-1, the V gene TRBV10-3, with 9 bases fitting TRBD1. CDR3 length: 13 amino acids. V lost 7 bases and J lost 6; bases outside the gene matches: 6. Germline V gives CDR1 ENHRY, CDR2 SYGVKD.

The chain combines TRBV4-1 with TRBJ2-3, with 9 bases aligning to TRBD2. The CDR3 loop spans 20 amino acids. The V gene end was trimmed by 0 bases and the J gene end by 2 bases; junction bases not matched to a gene: 15. CDR1 is MGHRA, CDR2 YSYEKL, per germline. The CDR3 region has the DNA TGCGCCAGCAGCCAAGATTGGGAGTCTAGCGGGGCAAGTTTCACAGATACGCAGTATTTT. Amino acids: CASSQDWESSGASFTDTQYF.

This clone showed up just a few times. The chain carries TRBV10-3 and TRBJ2-3; maybe TRBD1 (7 bases). The V end was cut by 4 bases, the J end by 8 bases, with 16 bases between. The germline CDR1 and CDR2 sequences are ENHRY and SYGVKD. The CDR3 is made up of 14 amino acids. CDR3: CAISGTGDRGTQYF. CDR3 nucleotides: TGTGCCATCAGTGGGACGGGGGACAGAGGTACGCAGTATTTT.

The chain has TRBV5-1 and TRBJ2-1; 8 nucleotides agree with TRBD2. The germline gives CDR1 SGHRS, CDR2 YFSETQ. The CDR3 extends over 16 amino acids. The J segment lost 9 bases and the V segment lost 0 bases, leaving 11 bases of the junction unmatched. The CDR3 coding sequence is TGCGCCAGCAGCTTGGTGGGACTAGAAATGGCATTTGAGCAGTTCTTC. Translating it yields CASSLVGLEMAFEQFF. The whole variable domain, remainder taken from reference TRBV5-1 and TRBJ2-1, is KAGVTQTPRYLIKTRGQQVTLSCSPISGHRSVSWYQQTPGQGLQFLFEYFSETQRNKGNFPGRFSGRQFSNSRSEMNVSTLELGDSALYLCASSLVGLEMAFEQFFGPGTRLTVL.

J is TRBJ2-5 and V is TRBV10-3; perhaps TRBD1 as D (6 bases). The V gene's germline CDR1 is ENHRY and CDR2 SYGVKD. Trimming pared 3 bases from V and 5 bases from J, leaving 13 bases between. This CDR3 has 14 amino acids. CDR3 in DNA: TGTGCCATCAGTGACAGGGGAAGTTGGGAGACCCAGTACTTC. Residues: CAISDRGSWETQYF.

CDR3 sequence (DNA): TGCAGCGTTCTAGTGGGAGGGAGCTCCTACGAGCAGTACTTC. Encoded protein: CSVLVGGSSYEQYF. The rearrangement joins TRBV29-1 to TRBJ2-7, with TRBD2 matching 7 bases. This CDR3 has 14 amino acids. The V gene's germline CDR1 is SQVTM and CDR2 ANQGSEA. With V trimmed by 5 bases and J by 0 bases, 7 bases remained unmatched.

The chain employs TRBV19 and TRBJ2-4, with TRBD2 as a possible D gene (6 bases). The ends were cut back, 5 bases at V and 7 bases at J, with 12 bases in the middle. Looked up from germline, CDR1 is LNHDA and CDR2 is SQIVND (reference sequence). This CDR3 spans 13 amino acids. CDR3 in amino acids: CASSPLEGNIQYF. The CDR3 DNA is TGTGCCAGTAGTCCGTTGGAGGGCAACATTCAGTACTTC.

The chain is built from TRBV9 and TRBJ1-6; the D gene is possibly TRBD1 (5 bases). Germline-derived CDR1 and CDR2 are SGDLS and YYNGEE. The CDR3 spans 14 residues. V shed 0 bases and J shed 10 bases, with 11 bases lying between them. The CDR3 region is CASSVGSGISPLHF. In DNA form, the CDR3 reads TGTGCCAGCAGCGTAGGTTCAGGGATATCACCCCTCCACTTT.

V usage is TRBV7-8 and J usage is TRBJ1-6; D possibly corresponds to TRBD1 (5 bases). The CDR3 loop spans 12 amino acids. Between the trimmed V and J ends, which lost 8 bases and 8 bases, there was a span of 10 bases. Germline V gene data show CDR1 as SGHVS and CDR2 as FQNEAQ. DNA of the CDR3: TGTGCCAGCCAGGGAATGGATTCACCCCTCCACTTT. This encodes CASQGMDSPLHF.

This clone was counted once. The chain combines TRBV18 with TRBJ2-7; a weak D match, TRBD2 (6 bases). The V end lost 5 bases, the J end lost 9 bases, and 23 bases lay between the germline ends. Germline lookup yields CDR1 KGHSH and CDR2 LQKENI. CDR3 length equals 15 residues. The CDR3 bases are TGTGCCAGCTCAAATGTAGGCGGGACCGCCGTTAGGCAGTACTTC. Its translation: CASSNVGGTAVRQYF.

The chain has TRBV10-3 and TRBJ2-1; 11 positions match TRBD2. V was pared by 11 bases and J by 6 bases, with 9 bases of the junction left unmatched. Germline CDR1 and CDR2: ENHRY and SYGVKD. CDR3 length equals 14 residues. This CDR3 is CAVLLAGGRNEQFF. The CDR3 DNA sequence: TGTGCCGTATTATTAGCGGGGGGGCGCAATGAGCAGTTCTTC.

This chain joins TRBV27 and TRBJ1-6; D is uncertain. This CDR3 spans 17 amino acids. Germline CDR1 MNHEY, CDR2 SMNVEV (reference sequence). Trimming shortened V by 2 bases and J by 3 bases, and 14 bases separated the two germline ends. In nucleotides, the CDR3 is TGTGCCAGCAGTTTAGAGGCAGCACTCCTCTATAATTCACCCCTCCACTTT. As protein: CASSLEAALLYNSPLHF.

This chain joins TRBV7-3 and TRBJ1-1; D is undetermined. CDR1 is SGHTA and CDR2 is FQGTGA in the germline V gene. V shed 0 bases and J shed 2 bases, with 10 bases lying between them. The CDR3 has 15 residues. This chain's CDR3 is CASSLTREANTEAFF. The CDR3, as DNA: TGTGCCAGCAGCTTAACGAGAGAGGCCAACACTGAAGCTTTCTTT.